This entry features one T cell receptor beta chain sequence. The data belong to a study of molecular identifiers for immune sequencing clone quantification. TCRdb ran MiXCR on the PCR reads and lists one entry per CDR3 protein. The data show under 650,000 distinct CDR3 sequences, with 20% seen just once and 0.85% to 0.9% held by the top ten. A CD8+CD4-CCR7+CD45RA+ gate was used to sort naive CD8 T cells. Looked up from germline, CDR1 is LNHDA and CDR2 is SQIVND (reference sequence). Trimming took 5 bases from V and 0 from J, leaving 12 bases between them. The CDR3 has 15 amino acids. Sample: naive CD8+ T cells from blood, with Jurkat cell RNA spiked in. Specified subset: FACS-sorted CD8+CD4-CCR7+CD45RA+ naive T cells. The receptor comes from a human donor in good health. Some libraries in this study had Jurkat cell RNA spiked in. V gene TRBV19 combines with J gene TRBJ2-3; D may match TRBD1 or TRBD2 (5 bases each). CDR3: CASSGTSASTDTQYF. The CDR3 DNA reads TGTGCCAGTAGTGGGACGAGTGCTAGCACAGATACGCAGTATTTT.